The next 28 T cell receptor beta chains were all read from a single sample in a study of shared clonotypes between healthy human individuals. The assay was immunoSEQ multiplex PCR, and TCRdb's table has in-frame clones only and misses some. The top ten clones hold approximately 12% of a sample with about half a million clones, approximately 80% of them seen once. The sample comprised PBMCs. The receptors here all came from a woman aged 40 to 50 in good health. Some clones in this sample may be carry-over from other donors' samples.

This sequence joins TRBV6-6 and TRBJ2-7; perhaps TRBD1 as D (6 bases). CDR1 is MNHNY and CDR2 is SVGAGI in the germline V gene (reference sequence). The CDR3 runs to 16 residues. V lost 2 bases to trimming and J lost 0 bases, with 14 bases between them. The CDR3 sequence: CASSYAGQLTSYEQYF. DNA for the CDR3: TGTGCCAGCAGTTACGCCGGACAGCTTACCTCCTACGAGCAGTACTTC.

CDR3: CASSLTDTQYF. The CDR3 nucleotides read TGCGCCAGCTCCCTCACAGATACGCAGTATTTT. The chain combines TRBV10-2 with TRBJ2-3; no clear D. Trimming cost V 8 bases and J 2 bases, with 5 bases left between them. The germline V gene encodes CDR1 WSHSY and CDR2 SAAADI. The CDR3 contains 11 residues.

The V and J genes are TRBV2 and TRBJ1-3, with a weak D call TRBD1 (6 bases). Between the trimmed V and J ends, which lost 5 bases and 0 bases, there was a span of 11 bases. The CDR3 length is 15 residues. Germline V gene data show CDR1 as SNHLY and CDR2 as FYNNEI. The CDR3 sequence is CASSPDSFSGNTIYF. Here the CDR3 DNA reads TGTGCCAGCAGTCCGGACAGCTTCTCTGGAAACACCATATATTTT.

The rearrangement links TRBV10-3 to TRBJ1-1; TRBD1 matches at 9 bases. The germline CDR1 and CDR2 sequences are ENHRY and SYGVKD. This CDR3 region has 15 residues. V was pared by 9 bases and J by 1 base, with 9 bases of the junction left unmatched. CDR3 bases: TGTGCCATAGGACAGGGGAGGGATGCGAACACTGAAGCTTTCTTT. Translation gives CAIGQGRDANTEAFF.

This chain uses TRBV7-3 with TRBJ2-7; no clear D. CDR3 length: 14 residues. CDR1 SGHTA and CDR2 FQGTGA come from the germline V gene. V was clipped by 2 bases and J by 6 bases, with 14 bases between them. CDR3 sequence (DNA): TGTGCCAGCAGCTTATTCGTGAGAGGAGTCGAGCAGTACTTC. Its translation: CASSLFVRGVEQYF.

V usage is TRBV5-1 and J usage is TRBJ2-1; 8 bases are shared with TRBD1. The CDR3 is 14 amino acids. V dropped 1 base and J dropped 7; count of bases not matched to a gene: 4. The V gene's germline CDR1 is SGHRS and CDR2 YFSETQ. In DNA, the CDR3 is TGCGCCAGCAGCTTGACAACAGGGGGGAATGAGCAGTTCTTC. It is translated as CASSLTTGGNEQFF.

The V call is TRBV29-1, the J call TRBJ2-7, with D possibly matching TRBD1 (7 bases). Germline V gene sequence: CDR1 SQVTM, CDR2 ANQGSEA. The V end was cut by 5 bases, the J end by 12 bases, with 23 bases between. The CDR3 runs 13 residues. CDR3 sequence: CSVRQGGNAEWYF. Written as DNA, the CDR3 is TGCAGCGTTCGACAGGGAGGAAACGCCGAGTGGTACTTC.

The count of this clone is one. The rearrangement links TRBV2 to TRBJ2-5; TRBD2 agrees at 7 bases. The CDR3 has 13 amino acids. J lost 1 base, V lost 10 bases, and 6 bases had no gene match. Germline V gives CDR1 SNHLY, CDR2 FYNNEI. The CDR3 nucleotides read TGTGCCACAGCAGCGGGATCCCAAGAGACCCAGTACTTC. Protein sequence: CATAAGSQETQYF.

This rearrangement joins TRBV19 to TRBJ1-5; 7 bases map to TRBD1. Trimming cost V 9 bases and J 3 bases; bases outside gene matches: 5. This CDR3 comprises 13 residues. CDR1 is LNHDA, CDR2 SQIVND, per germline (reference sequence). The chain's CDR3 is CASAGTDNQPQHF. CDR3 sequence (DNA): TGTGCCAGCGCCGGGACAGACAATCAGCCCCAGCATTTT. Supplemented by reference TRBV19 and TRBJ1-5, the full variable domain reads DGGITQSPKYLFRKEGQNVTLSCEQNLNHDAMYWYRQDPGQGLRLIYYSQIVNDFQKGDIAEGYSVSREKKESFPLTVTSAQKNPTAFYLCASAGTDNQPQHFGDGTRLSIL.

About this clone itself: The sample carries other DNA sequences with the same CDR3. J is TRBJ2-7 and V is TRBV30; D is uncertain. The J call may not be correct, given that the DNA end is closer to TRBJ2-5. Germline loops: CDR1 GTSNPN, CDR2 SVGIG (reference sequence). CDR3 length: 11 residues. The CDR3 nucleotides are TGTGCCTGGAGTCTTGGAGAGACCCAGTACTTC. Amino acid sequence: CAWSLGETQYF.

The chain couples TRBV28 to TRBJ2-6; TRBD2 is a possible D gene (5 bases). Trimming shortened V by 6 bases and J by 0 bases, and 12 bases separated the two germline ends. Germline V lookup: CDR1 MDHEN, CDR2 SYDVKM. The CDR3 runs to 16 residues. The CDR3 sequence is CASSSEAVSGANVLTF. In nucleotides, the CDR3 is TGTGCCAGCAGCTCAGAAGCGGTCTCTGGGGCCAACGTCCTGACTTTC.

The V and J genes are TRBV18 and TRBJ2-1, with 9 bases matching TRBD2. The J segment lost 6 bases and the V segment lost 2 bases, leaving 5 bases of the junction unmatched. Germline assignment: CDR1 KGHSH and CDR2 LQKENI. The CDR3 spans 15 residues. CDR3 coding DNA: TGTGCCAGCTCACCAAGACTAGCGGAGTTCAATGAGCAGTTCTTC. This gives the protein CASSPRLAEFNEQFF.

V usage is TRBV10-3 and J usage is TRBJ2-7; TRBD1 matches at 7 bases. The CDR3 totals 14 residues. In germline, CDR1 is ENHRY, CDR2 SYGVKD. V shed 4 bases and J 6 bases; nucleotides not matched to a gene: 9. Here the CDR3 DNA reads TGTGCCATCAGTGGACAGGGTGTAATGGGCGAGCAGTACTTC. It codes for CAISGQGVMGEQYF.

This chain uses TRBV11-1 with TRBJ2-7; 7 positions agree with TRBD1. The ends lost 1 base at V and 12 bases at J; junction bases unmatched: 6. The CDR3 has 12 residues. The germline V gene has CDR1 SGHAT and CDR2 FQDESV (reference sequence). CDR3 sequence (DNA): TGTGCCAGCAGCTTAGAGGGACAGTCTGGGTACTTC. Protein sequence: CASSLEGQSGYF.

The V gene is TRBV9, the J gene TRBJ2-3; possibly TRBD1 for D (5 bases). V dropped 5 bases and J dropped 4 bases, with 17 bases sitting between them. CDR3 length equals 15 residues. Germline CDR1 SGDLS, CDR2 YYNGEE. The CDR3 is CASSVTTVGADTQYF. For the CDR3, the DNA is TGTGCCAGCAGTGTAACTACGGTAGGGGCAGATACGCAGTATTTT.

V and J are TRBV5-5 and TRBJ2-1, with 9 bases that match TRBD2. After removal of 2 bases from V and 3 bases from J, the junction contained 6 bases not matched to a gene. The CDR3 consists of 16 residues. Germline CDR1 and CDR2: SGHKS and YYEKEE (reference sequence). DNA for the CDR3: TGTGCCAGCAGCTTCTTAGCGGGAGAGGTCTACAATGAGCAGTTCTTC. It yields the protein CASSFLAGEVYNEQFF.

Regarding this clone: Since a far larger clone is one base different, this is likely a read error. Here the CDR3 reads CASISEEGGEQYF. CDR3 sequence (DNA): TGTGCCAGCATCTCTGAGGAAGGGGGCGAGCAGTACTTC. This rearrangement joins TRBV6-1 to TRBJ2-7; D perhaps matches TRBD1 (6 bases). CDR1 MNHNS and CDR2 SASEGT come from the germline V gene. Trimming took off 7 bases at V and 6 bases at J, with 16 bases between the two ends. CDR3 length: 13 amino acids.

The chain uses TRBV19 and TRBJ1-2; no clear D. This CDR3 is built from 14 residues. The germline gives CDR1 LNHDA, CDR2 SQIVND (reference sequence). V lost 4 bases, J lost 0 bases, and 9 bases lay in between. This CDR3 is CASSRTAANYGYTF. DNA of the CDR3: TGTGCCAGTAGTAGGACGGCAGCTAACTATGGCTACACCTTC.

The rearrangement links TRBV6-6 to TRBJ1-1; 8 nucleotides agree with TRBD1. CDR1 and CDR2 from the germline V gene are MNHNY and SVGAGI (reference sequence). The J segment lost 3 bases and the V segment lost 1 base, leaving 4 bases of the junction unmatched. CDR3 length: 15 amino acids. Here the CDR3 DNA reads TGTGCCAGCAGTTACTTGACAGGGGAAGACACTGAAGCTTTCTTT. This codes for CASSYLTGEDTEAFF.

CDR3 DNA: TGTGCCAGCAGTGCACCGTATGGACAGAAAAAAGCCAAAAACATTCAGTACTTC. This encodes CASSAPYGQKKAKNIQYF. The chain carries TRBV28 and TRBJ2-4; D may be TRBD1 (6 bases). The V gene's germline CDR1 is MDHEN and CDR2 SYDVKM. CDR3 size: 18 residues. Trimming cost V 5 bases and J 0 bases, with 20 bases left between them. Variable domain in full (rest from reference TRBV28 and TRBJ2-4): DVKVTQSSRYLVKRTGEKVFLECVQDMDHENMFWYRQDPGLGLRLIYFSYDVKMKEKGDIPEGYSVSREKKERFSLILESASTNQTSMYLCASSAPYGQKKAKNIQYFGAGTRLSVL.

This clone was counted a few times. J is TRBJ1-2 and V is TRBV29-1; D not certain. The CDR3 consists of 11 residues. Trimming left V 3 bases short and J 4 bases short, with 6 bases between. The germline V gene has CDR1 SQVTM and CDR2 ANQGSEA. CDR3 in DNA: TGCAGCGTTGAGAGCCGCTATGGCTACACCTTC. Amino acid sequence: CSVESRYGYTF.

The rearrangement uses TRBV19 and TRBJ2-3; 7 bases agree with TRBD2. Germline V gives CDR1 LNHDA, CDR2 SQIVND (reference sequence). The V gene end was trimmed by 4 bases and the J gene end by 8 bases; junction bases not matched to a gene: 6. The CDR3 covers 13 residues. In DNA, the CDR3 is TGTGCCAGTAGTAGGGCGGGAGATGTTACGCAGTATTTT. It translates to CASSRAGDVTQYF.

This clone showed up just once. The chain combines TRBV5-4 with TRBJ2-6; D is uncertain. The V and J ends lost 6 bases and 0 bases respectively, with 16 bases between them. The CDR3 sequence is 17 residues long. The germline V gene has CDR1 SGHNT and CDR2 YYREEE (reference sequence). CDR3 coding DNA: TGTGCCAGCACCCCGAGTGGACCAAGCTCTGGGGCCAACGTCCTGACTTTC. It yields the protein CASTPSGPSSGANVLTF.

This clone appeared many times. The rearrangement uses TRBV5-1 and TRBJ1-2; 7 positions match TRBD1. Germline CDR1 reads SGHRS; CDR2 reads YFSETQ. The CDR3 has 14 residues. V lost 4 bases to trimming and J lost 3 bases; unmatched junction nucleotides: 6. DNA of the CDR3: TGCGCCAGCAGCCCCAAGGGGGCGGACTATGGCTACACCTTC. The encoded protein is CASSPKGADYGYTF. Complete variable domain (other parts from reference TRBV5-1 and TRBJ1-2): KAGVTQTPRYLIKTRGQQVTLSCSPISGHRSVSWYQQTPGQGLQFLFEYFSETQRNKGNFPGRFSGRQFSNSRSEMNVSTLELGDSALYLCASSPKGADYGYTFGSGTRLTVV.

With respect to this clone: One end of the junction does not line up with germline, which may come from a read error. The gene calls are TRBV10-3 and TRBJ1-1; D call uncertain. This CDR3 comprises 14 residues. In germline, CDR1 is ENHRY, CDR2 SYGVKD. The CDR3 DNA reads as TGTGCCACCAGTGACCCTTCTACGAACACTGAAGCTTTCTTT. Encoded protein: CATSDPSTNTEAFF.

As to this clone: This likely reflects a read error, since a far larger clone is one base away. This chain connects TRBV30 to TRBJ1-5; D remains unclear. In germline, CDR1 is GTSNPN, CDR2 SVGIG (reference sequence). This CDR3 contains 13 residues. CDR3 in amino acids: CAWSAYSNRPQHF. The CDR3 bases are TGTGCCTGGAGTGCCTATAGCAATCGGCCCCAGCATTTT.

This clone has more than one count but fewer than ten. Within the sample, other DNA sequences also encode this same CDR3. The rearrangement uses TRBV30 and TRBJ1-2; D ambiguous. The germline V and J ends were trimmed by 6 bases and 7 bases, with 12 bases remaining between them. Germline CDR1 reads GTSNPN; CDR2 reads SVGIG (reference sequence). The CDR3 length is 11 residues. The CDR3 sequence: CACLYLGGYTF. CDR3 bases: TGTGCCTGTCTTTACTTAGGTGGCTACACCTTC.

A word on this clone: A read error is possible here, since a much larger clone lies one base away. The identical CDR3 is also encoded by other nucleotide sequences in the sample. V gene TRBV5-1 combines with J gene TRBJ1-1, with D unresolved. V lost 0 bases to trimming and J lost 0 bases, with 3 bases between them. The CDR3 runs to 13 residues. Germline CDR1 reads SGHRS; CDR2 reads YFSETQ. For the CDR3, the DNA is TGCGCCAGCAGCTTGGGCTTGAACACTGAAGCTTTCTTT. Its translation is CASSLGLNTEAFF.